The rows below give T cell receptor beta chains drawn from one sample of a study of blood T cells in healthy people across ages. TCRdb re-called the 5' RACE reads through MiXCR, storing one row per CDR3 protein. Of around 1.7 million distinct CDR3 sequences in the sample, roughly 27% are singletons; the top ten hold more than 6%. Sequences were obtained from blood. These TCRs come from a woman aged 25 to 39 in good health. The CDR3 runs from the conserved cysteine through the conserved F or W. A D gene is named only where the DNA matches it firmly. Not all rows give a size; the values are once, few, many and, for expanded clones, a class.

CDR3 protein: CASSSGTDRFSNQPQHF
CDR3 DNA: TGTGCCAGCAGCTCCGGGACAGACCGATTCAGCAATCAGCCCCAGCATTTT
J gene: TRBJ1-5
D gene: TRBD1
V gene: TRBV5-8
CDR3 length: 17
clone size: few

CDR3 protein: CASSFLLRDTQYF
CDR3 DNA: TGTGCCAGCAGCTTCTTGCTGAGAGATACGCAGTATTTT
J gene: TRBJ2-3
D gene: NA
V gene: TRBV7-2
CDR3 length: 13
clone size: few

CDR3 protein: CSARDGRWEQFF
CDR3 DNA: TGCAGTGCTAGAGACGGTCGCTGGGAGCAGTTCTTC
J gene: TRBJ2-1
D gene: NA
V gene: TRBV20-1
CDR3 length: 12
clone size: few

CDR3 protein: CASSYSGTGAGEAFF
CDR3 DNA: TGTGCCAGCAGTTACTCGGGGACAGGGGCGGGTGAAGCTTTCTTT
J gene: TRBJ1-1
D gene: TRBD1
V gene: TRBV6-6
CDR3 length: 15
clone size: NA

CDR3 protein: CASSPDSKTQYF
CDR3 DNA: TGTGCCAGCTCACCGGACAGTAAGACCCAGTACTTC
J gene: TRBJ2-5
D gene: NA
V gene: TRBV18
CDR3 length: 12
clone size: NA

CDR3 protein: CASSYRTPAERGYQETQYF
CDR3 DNA: TGTGCCAGCAGTTACCGAACCCCCGCGGAGCGGGGGTACCAAGAGACCCAGTACTTC
J gene: TRBJ2-5
D gene: TRBD2
V gene: TRBV6-5
CDR3 length: 19
clone size: many

CDR3 protein: CASSASGTGKYNEQFF
CDR3 DNA: TGTGCCAGCAGCGCCTCCGGGACAGGGAAATACAATGAGCAGTTCTTC
J gene: TRBJ2-1
D gene: TRBD1
V gene: TRBV7-9
CDR3 length: 16
clone size: NA

CDR3 protein: CASSKTMSTDTQYF
CDR3 DNA: TGTGCCAGCAGTAAAACTATGAGCACAGATACGCAGTATTTT
J gene: TRBJ2-3
D gene: NA
V gene: TRBV12-3/TRBV12-4
CDR3 length: 14
clone size: NA

CDR3 protein: CASSTGLQDEQYF
CDR3 DNA: TGTGCCAGCAGCACGGGACTACAGGACGAGCAGTACTTC
J gene: TRBJ2-7
D gene: TRBD2
V gene: TRBV7-7
CDR3 length: 13
clone size: many

CDR3 protein: CASSLRQGGEQYF
CDR3 DNA: TGTGCCAGCAGCTTAAGGCAGGGGGGCGAGCAGTACTTC
J gene: TRBJ2-7
D gene: NA
V gene: TRBV7-9
CDR3 length: 13
clone size: many

CDR3 protein: CASSPLSGQGGIEAFF
CDR3 DNA: TGTGCCAGCAGCCCGCTGTCAGGACAGGGCGGTATTGAAGCTTTCTTT
J gene: TRBJ1-1
D gene: TRBD1
V gene: TRBV14
CDR3 length: 16
clone size: NA

CDR3 protein: CASSLEQKFYGYTF
CDR3 DNA: TGTGCCAGCAGCCTGGAACAGAAGTTCTATGGCTACACCTTC
J gene: TRBJ1-2
D gene: NA
V gene: TRBV3-1
CDR3 length: 14
clone size: NA

CDR3 protein: CASSLTPGLEGYTF
CDR3 DNA: TGTGCCAGCAGCTTAACCCCAGGGTTGGAAGGCTACACCTTC
J gene: TRBJ1-2
D gene: NA
V gene: TRBV7-3
CDR3 length: 14
clone size: few

CDR3 protein: CASSRLAGGHTGELFF
CDR3 DNA: TGTGCCAGCAGCCGACTAGCGGGAGGACACACCGGGGAGCTGTTTTTT
J gene: TRBJ2-2
D gene: TRBD2
V gene: TRBV12-3/TRBV12-4
CDR3 length: 16
clone size: NA

CDR3 protein: CASSLRREQNNEQYF
CDR3 DNA: TGTGCCAGCAGCTTAAGGCGGGAGCAAAACAATGAGCAGTACTTC
J gene: TRBJ2-4
D gene: TRBD2
V gene: TRBV7-6
CDR3 length: 15
clone size: NA

CDR3 protein: CASSLSIGETQYF
CDR3 DNA: TGTGCCAGCAGCTTATCGATAGGGGAGACCCAGTACTTC
J gene: TRBJ2-5
D gene: NA
V gene: TRBV7-3
CDR3 length: 13
clone size: many

CDR3 protein: CASSDWRNTEAFF
CDR3 DNA: TGCGCCAGCAGTGATTGGAGGAACACTGAAGCTTTCTTT
J gene: TRBJ1-1
D gene: NA
V gene: TRBV10-2
CDR3 length: 13
clone size: NA

CDR3 protein: CASSLARDSRVNEQYF
CDR3 DNA: TGTGCCAGCAGCTTAGCCCGGGACAGTAGGGTCAATGAGCAGTACTTC
J gene: TRBJ2-4
D gene: TRBD1
V gene: TRBV11-2
CDR3 length: 16
clone size: NA

CDR3 protein: CASTQGGAAGDTQYF
CDR3 DNA: TGTGCCAGCACCCAGGGGGGGGCCGCCGGAGATACGCAGTATTTT
J gene: TRBJ2-3
D gene: NA
V gene: TRBV7-2
CDR3 length: 15
clone size: many

CDR3 protein: CASSLAVAAYGYTF
CDR3 DNA: TGCGCCAGCAGCTTGGCCGTGGCAGCCTATGGCTACACCTTC
J gene: TRBJ1-2
D gene: NA
V gene: TRBV5-1
CDR3 length: 14
clone size: many

CDR3 protein: CASSSNRGLMNTEAFF
CDR3 DNA: TGCGCCAGCAGCTCTAACAGGGGTCTAATGAACACTGAAGCTTTCTTT
J gene: TRBJ1-1
D gene: TRBD1
V gene: TRBV5-1
CDR3 length: 16
clone size: NA

CDR3 protein: CASSQGLGRALNNEQFF
CDR3 DNA: TGTGCCAGCAGCCAGGGACTGGGTCGGGCGCTAAACAATGAGCAGTTCTTC
J gene: TRBJ2-1
D gene: NA
V gene: TRBV4-2
CDR3 length: 17
clone size: few

CDR3 protein: CASSTGSRYF
CDR3 DNA: TGTGCCAGCAGTACAGGGTCTCGGTACTTC
J gene: TRBJ2-7
D gene: NA
V gene: TRBV7-4
CDR3 length: 10
clone size: once

CDR3 protein: CASSGQGGYGYTF
CDR3 DNA: TGTGCCAGCAGCGGACAGGGGGGCTATGGCTACACCTTC
J gene: TRBJ1-2
D gene: TRBD1
V gene: TRBV28
CDR3 length: 13
clone size: few

CDR3 protein: CATPIRGAFTDTQYF
CDR3 DNA: TGTGCCACCCCTATACGGGGGGCCTTCACAGATACGCAGTATTTT
J gene: TRBJ2-3
D gene: NA
V gene: TRBV2
CDR3 length: 15
clone size: NA

CDR3 protein: CSARAASGRTDTQYF
CDR3 DNA: TGCAGTGCTAGAGCTGCTAGCGGCCGCACAGATACGCAGTATTTT
J gene: TRBJ2-3
D gene: TRBD2
V gene: TRBV20-1
CDR3 length: 15
clone size: many

CDR3 protein: CASSLSLAGALTPSEQFF
CDR3 DNA: TGTGCCAGCAGCTTGAGCCTAGCGGGAGCTCTAACGCCGAGTGAGCAGTTCTTC
J gene: TRBJ2-1
D gene: TRBD2
V gene: TRBV5-6
CDR3 length: 18
clone size: NA

CDR3 protein: CASSEDRGRGYTF
CDR3 DNA: TGTGCCAGCAGTGAGGACAGGGGACGTGGCTACACCTTC
J gene: TRBJ1-2
D gene: TRBD1
V gene: TRBV2
CDR3 length: 13
clone size: NA

CDR3 protein: CASTLSGGSTGELFF
CDR3 DNA: TGTGCCAGCACCCTATCTGGGGGTAGCACCGGGGAGCTGTTTTTT
J gene: TRBJ2-2
D gene: NA
V gene: TRBV6-1
CDR3 length: 15
clone size: NA

CDR3 protein: CASSFGTYGTDTQYF
CDR3 DNA: TGCGCCAGCAGCTTCGGGACGTATGGTACAGATACGCAGTATTTT
J gene: TRBJ2-3
D gene: NA
V gene: TRBV5-1
CDR3 length: 15
clone size: NA

CDR3 protein: CSARDASTTDTQYF
CDR3 DNA: TGCAGTGCTAGAGATGCTAGTACTACAGATACGCAGTATTTT
J gene: TRBJ2-3
D gene: NA
V gene: TRBV20-1
CDR3 length: 14
clone size: few

CDR3 protein: CASSLDPTYAQYF
CDR3 DNA: TGTGCCAGCAGCTTGGACCCGACCTACGCGCAGTACTTC
J gene: TRBJ2-7
D gene: NA
V gene: TRBV7-8
CDR3 length: 13
clone size: NA

CDR3 protein: CASSPRWDRQPQHF
CDR3 DNA: TGTGCCAGCTCACCACGGTGGGACAGACAGCCCCAGCATTTT
J gene: TRBJ1-5
D gene: TRBD1
V gene: TRBV18
CDR3 length: 14
clone size: few

CDR3 protein: CASTRTGPTYEQYF
CDR3 DNA: TGTGCCAGCACTCGGACAGGGCCAACCTACGAGCAGTACTTC
J gene: TRBJ2-7
D gene: TRBD1
V gene: TRBV2
CDR3 length: 14
clone size: NA

CDR3 protein: CASNQGGTSRREQFF
CDR3 DNA: TGCGCCAGCAACCAAGGTGGGACTAGCAGACGCGAGCAGTTCTTC
J gene: TRBJ2-1
D gene: TRBD2
V gene: TRBV4-3
CDR3 length: 15
clone size: NA

CDR3 protein: CASSRTSTTSEKLFF
CDR3 DNA: TGTGCCAGCAGTAGGACCTCGACGACGAGCGAAAAACTGTTTTTT
J gene: TRBJ1-4
D gene: NA
V gene: TRBV12-3/TRBV12-4
CDR3 length: 15
clone size: NA

CDR3 protein: CASSNSSYEQYF
CDR3 DNA: TGTGCCAGCAGCAACAGCTCCTACGAGCAGTACTTC
J gene: TRBJ2-7
D gene: NA
V gene: TRBV7-9
CDR3 length: 12
clone size: many

CDR3 protein: CSVERESEAFF
CDR3 DNA: TGCAGCGTTGAAAGGGAGTCTGAAGCTTTCTTT
J gene: TRBJ1-1
D gene: NA
V gene: TRBV29-1
CDR3 length: 11
clone size: NA

CDR3 protein: CASSLYVTSGTDTQYF
CDR3 DNA: TGTGCCAGCAGCTTATATGTCACTTCCGGCACAGATACGCAGTATTTT
J gene: TRBJ2-3
D gene: NA
V gene: TRBV7-9
CDR3 length: 16
clone size: few

CDR3 protein: CASSLVAYQYF
CDR3 DNA: TGTGCCAGCAGCTTAGTCGCCTACCAGTACTTC
J gene: TRBJ2-7
D gene: NA
V gene: TRBV11-2
CDR3 length: 11
clone size: many

CDR3 protein: CSVEEGGIYEQYF
CDR3 DNA: TGCAGCGTTGAAGAGGGGGGGATCTACGAGCAGTACTTC
J gene: TRBJ2-7
D gene: TRBD2
V gene: TRBV29-1
CDR3 length: 13
clone size: many

CDR3 protein: CSATGTSANEYEQYF
CDR3 DNA: TGCAGTGCTACCGGGACTAGCGCGAACGAATACGAGCAGTACTTC
J gene: TRBJ2-7
D gene: TRBD2
V gene: TRBV20-1
CDR3 length: 15
clone size: many

CDR3 protein: CASSKESGAGETQYF
CDR3 DNA: TGTGCCAGCAGCAAAGAGTCGGGGGCGGGAGAGACCCAGTACTTC
J gene: TRBJ2-5
D gene: NA
V gene: TRBV21-1
CDR3 length: 15
clone size: few

CDR3 protein: CASSLAGFGEQFF
CDR3 DNA: TGCGCCAGCAGCTTGGCTGGCTTCGGGGAGCAGTTCTTC
J gene: TRBJ2-1
D gene: NA
V gene: TRBV5-1
CDR3 length: 13
clone size: NA

CDR3 protein: CASSYDSGTGSEAFF
CDR3 DNA: TGCGCCAGCAGCTACGACTCCGGGACAGGGTCTGAAGCTTTCTTT
J gene: TRBJ1-1
D gene: TRBD1
V gene: TRBV5-1
CDR3 length: 15
clone size: NA

CDR3 protein: CASRIYFYEQYF
CDR3 DNA: TGTGCCAGCAGAATATACTTCTACGAGCAGTACTTC
J gene: TRBJ2-7
D gene: NA
V gene: TRBV9
CDR3 length: 12
clone size: many

CDR3 protein: CASSDSFSDTQYF
CDR3 DNA: TGTGCCAGCAGTGACTCGTTTTCAGATACGCAGTATTTT
J gene: TRBJ2-3
D gene: NA
V gene: TRBV6-4
CDR3 length: 13
clone size: few

CDR3 protein: CASSYWDRNTGELFF
CDR3 DNA: TGCGCCAGCAGCTACTGGGACAGGAACACCGGGGAGCTGTTTTTT
J gene: TRBJ2-2
D gene: TRBD1
V gene: TRBV5-1
CDR3 length: 15
clone size: few

CDR3 protein: CAISEGAIGASGRYEQYF
CDR3 DNA: TGTGCCATCAGTGAGGGAGCCATTGGAGCTAGCGGGCGATACGAGCAGTACTTC
J gene: TRBJ2-7
D gene: TRBD2
V gene: TRBV10-3
CDR3 length: 18
clone size: NA

CDR3 protein: CSALRVRTEAFF
CDR3 DNA: TGCAGTGCTCTCAGGGTACGGACTGAAGCTTTCTTT
J gene: TRBJ1-1
D gene: NA
V gene: TRBV20-1
CDR3 length: 12
clone size: few

CDR3 protein: CASTPRQGGNIQYF
CDR3 DNA: TGTGCCAGCACCCCAAGACAGGGTGGAAACATTCAGTACTTC
J gene: TRBJ2-4
D gene: TRBD1
V gene: TRBV7-2
CDR3 length: 14
clone size: NA

CDR3 protein: CASSLARGGNEQFF
CDR3 DNA: TGTGCCAGCAGCCTAGCCCGGGGGGGCAATGAGCAGTTCTTC
J gene: TRBJ2-1
D gene: TRBD2
V gene: TRBV7-6
CDR3 length: 14
clone size: NA

CDR3 protein: CASSPSRGGGVSIQYF
CDR3 DNA: TGTGCCAGCAGCCCCTCCCGTGGCGGTGGCGTTAGCATTCAGTACTTC
J gene: TRBJ2-4
D gene: NA
V gene: TRBV27
CDR3 length: 16
clone size: few

CDR3 protein: CASSLIRYEQYF
CDR3 DNA: TGTGCCAGCAGCTTAATTCGCTACGAGCAGTACTTC
J gene: TRBJ2-7
D gene: NA
V gene: TRBV11-2
CDR3 length: 12
clone size: few

CDR3 protein: CASSPRGLRNTEAFF
CDR3 DNA: TGTGCCAGCAGCCCGAGAGGGTTGCGGAACACTGAAGCTTTCTTT
J gene: TRBJ1-1
D gene: NA
V gene: TRBV3-1
CDR3 length: 15
clone size: few